This T cell receptor beta chain was sequenced in a study of shared clonotypes between healthy human individuals. In the study overall: In total, the donors were a couple of women and a few men aged 18 to 49. Broader study findings: Having only a few donors restricted how much genetic and exposure-history diversity was captured.

Details on this clone: Its cognate antigen is unknown.

Partitioning of CD4+ cells yielded a CD45RA+ naive subset and a CD45RA-negative memory subset. This CDR3 spans 15 amino acids. Germline lookup yields CDR1 SGHDT and CDR2 YYEEEE. Deletions cut 5 bases from V and 8 bases from J, with 20 bases between. DNA at around 200 ng, 25,000 to 35,000 T cell genomes, went into sorted-subset replicate PCRs. Measured with immunoSEQ multiplex PCR; TCRdb has only the in-frame clones, and not every one. The table includes about 2.4 million clones, approximately 90% detected once. This receptor was identified in a young man in good health. The sequenced sample was naive CD4+ T cells sorted from blood. The subset is: CD45RA+ positively selected. The chain employs TRBV5-6 and TRBJ2-1; D remains unclear. CDR3 nucleotides: TGTGCCAGCAGTCCCTTGCAGGCCGGTTCGGATGAGCAGTTCTTC. This gives the protein CASSPLQAGSDEQFF.